Shown below are 25 T cell receptor beta chains from a single sample sequenced in a study of human T cells and chemical hapten exposure. TCRdb re-derived calls from the RACE reads in MiXCR, one entry per CDR3 protein. The sample holds more than 300,000 distinct CDR3 sequences, less than 6.5% seen once. Time point of the sample: pre-sensitization, week 0. Sample treatment: therapeutic diphenylcyclopropenone sensitization with weekly scalp DPC. The specimen was whole blood, collected in connection with sensitization to the hapten diphenylcyclopropenone (DPC). The receptors derive from a woman aged 45-65 years with alopecia areata. Some clones in this sample may be carry-over from other donors' samples.

The rearrangement links TRBV5-1 to TRBJ2-7; 8 bases fit TRBD1. With V trimmed by 2 bases and J by 3 bases, 7 bases remained unmatched. Germline V gene lookup returns CDR1 SGHRS and CDR2 YFSETQ. The CDR3 sequence is 15 residues long. The CDR3 bases are TGCGCCAGCAGCTTCGGGGCAGGGGGCTTCTACGAGCAGTACTTC. Its protein product is CASSFGAGGFYEQYF. Based on the CDR3 plus reference TRBV5-1 and TRBJ2-7, the full variable domain is KAGVTQTPRYLIKTRGQQVTLSCSPISGHRSVSWYQQTPGQGLQFLFEYFSETQRNKGNFPGRFSGRQFSNSRSEMNVSTLELGDSALYLCASSFGAGGFYEQYFGPGTRLTVT.

This clonotype occurred many times. J is TRBJ2-7 and V is TRBV29-1; tentative D call: TRBD1 (6 bases). V lost 7 bases, J lost 2 bases, and 12 bases lay in between. The CDR3 is 12 residues long. Germline CDR1 is SQVTM and CDR2 is ANQGSEA. This chain's CDR3 is CSALTGPYEQYF. In nucleotides, the CDR3 is TGCAGCGCCCTGACAGGTCCCTACGAGCAGTACTTC.

This clonotype was seen many times. The chain carries TRBV28 and TRBJ2-3, with 8 bases fitting TRBD2. CDR1 is MDHEN, CDR2 SYDVKM, per germline. The CDR3 has 16 amino acids. V dropped 2 bases and J dropped 0; count of bases not matched to a gene: 4. The CDR3 sequence is CASSLPSGLSTDTQYF. For the CDR3, the DNA is TGTGCCAGCAGTTTACCTAGCGGGCTGAGCACAGATACGCAGTATTTT.

This clonotype was seen a few times. A much larger clone lies one base from this, so it may be a read error. The chain employs TRBV18 and TRBJ2-3, with TRBD1 matching over 10 bases. CDR3 length: 14 amino acids. Germline lookup yields CDR1 KGHSH and CDR2 LQKENI. Trimming removed 3 bases from V and 5 bases from J; junction bases left unmatched: 2. CDR3 nucleotide sequence: TGTGCCAGCTCACCGACAGGGGGCAAAGATACGCAGTATTTT. Translated, it gives CASSPTGGKDTQYF.

This clonotype was observed at least ten times. The chain couples TRBV3-1 to TRBJ1-1; D is unresolved. CDR3 length: 13 amino acids. Germline CDR1 and CDR2: LGHDT and YNNKEL (reference sequence). Trimming cost V 1 base and J 1 base, with 4 bases left between them. The CDR3 DNA reads as TGTGCCAGCAGCCAAGTTAAGAACACTGAAGCTTTCTTT. Translated, it gives CASSQVKNTEAFF.

Comments on this clonotype: Likely a read error: the CDR3 ends without its conserved phenylalanine or tryptophan. This chain joins TRBV6-2 or TRBV6-3 and TRBJ2-1; 10 positions match TRBD1. The CDR3 consists of 17 residues. Germline trimming cut 0 bases from V and 8 bases from J; bases unmatched to any gene: 10. Germline V gene lookup returns CDR1 MNHEY and CDR2 SVGEGT. The DNA for the CDR3 is TGTGCCAGCAGTTACTCGAACGTGGGACAGGGGAGGGATGAGCAGTTCATC. Its translation: CASSYSNVGQGRDEQFI.

A few counts support this clonotype. The V gene is TRBV7-3, the J gene TRBJ2-7, with TRBD2 matching over 10 bases. The germline V gene encodes CDR1 SGHTA and CDR2 FQGTGA. The CDR3 totals 16 residues. The ends lost 0 bases at V and 2 bases at J; junction bases unmatched: 4. The CDR3 sequence: CASSLTSSGGTYEQYF. The CDR3 nucleotides are TGTGCCAGCAGCTTAACGTCTAGCGGGGGCACCTACGAGCAGTACTTC.

This clonotype was counted a few times. The chain recombines TRBV29-1 with TRBJ1-1, with D possibly being TRBD1 (6 bases). The germline V and J ends were trimmed by 1 base and 0 bases, with 18 bases remaining between them. From germline, CDR1 is SQVTM and CDR2 ANQGSEA. CDR3 size: 17 residues. CDR3: CSVEGRGHDGMNTEAFF. CDR3 nucleotides: TGCAGCGTTGAAGGAAGGGGACACGACGGGATGAACACTGAAGCTTTCTTT.

Only a few counts were recorded for this clonotype. The chain employs TRBV28 and TRBJ2-7, with 10 positions matching TRBD1. The CDR3 runs 13 residues. Trimming at V came to 11 bases and at J to 6 bases, leaving 10 bases not matched to a gene. Germline lookup yields CDR1 MDHEN and CDR2 SYDVKM. This chain's CDR3 is CAVWDRGPVEQYF. The CDR3 DNA reads as TGTGCCGTATGGGACAGGGGCCCCGTCGAGCAGTACTTC.

The V call is TRBV7-2, the J call TRBJ2-3; 8 nucleotides align to TRBD2. In germline, CDR1 is SGHTA, CDR2 FQGNSA. The CDR3 extends over 14 amino acids. V shed 5 bases and J 5 bases; nucleotides not matched to a gene: 6. CDR3 sequence reads: CASSTRLALDTQYF. The CDR3 DNA reads TGTGCCAGCAGCACCCGACTAGCGCTAGATACGCAGTATTTT. Full variable domain (outside the CDR3, taken from reference TRBV7-2 and TRBJ2-3): GAGVSQSPSNKVTEKGKDVELRCDPISGHTALYWYRQSLGQGLEFLIYFQGNSAPDKSGLPSDRFSAERTGGSVSTLTIQRTQQEDSAVYLCASSTRLALDTQYFGPGTRLTVL.

The chain employs TRBV27 and TRBJ1-5; D is undetermined. Germline V gene data show CDR1 as MNHEY and CDR2 as SMNVEV (reference sequence). V dropped 4 bases and J dropped 4 bases, with 17 bases sitting between them. CDR3 length equals 16 residues. Written as DNA, the CDR3 is TGTGCCAGCAGTTCTGGACGCGGGAGAGGGAATCAGCCCCAGCATTTT. Translating it yields CASSSGRGRGNQPQHF.

This clonotype turned up a few times. The genes are TRBV10-2 and TRBJ1-5; TRBD1 might be the D (6 bases). Germline V gives CDR1 WSHSY, CDR2 SAAADI. Trimming cost V 6 bases and J 0 bases, with 12 bases left between them. The CDR3 extends over 15 amino acids. In nucleotides, the CDR3 is TGCGCCAGCAGGGACAGCTCCATTAGCAATCAGCCCCAGCATTTT. As protein: CASRDSSISNQPQHF.

This clonotype has just a few counts. The chain recombines TRBV7-9 with TRBJ1-1, with unresolved D. This CDR3 spans 13 amino acids. Germline values: CDR1 SEHNR, CDR2 FQNEAQ (reference sequence). V lost 3 bases, J lost 4 bases, and 9 bases lay in between. In DNA form, the CDR3 reads TGTGCCAGCAGCTTCATCAGGAGCACTGAAGCTTTCTTT. This sequence encodes CASSFIRSTEAFF.

This clonotype showed up many times. The chain is built from TRBV7-2 and TRBJ2-6; D unclear. Germline V lookup: CDR1 SGHTA, CDR2 FQGNSA. The CDR3 runs 16 residues. Between the trimmed V and J ends, which lost 5 bases and 4 bases, there was a span of 15 bases. CDR3 coding DNA: TGTGCCAGCAGCCCATCTCGTAGCATAGGGGCCAACGTCCTGACTTTC. Translated: CASSPSRSIGANVLTF.

The chain employs TRBV3-1 and TRBJ2-7; TRBD1 aligns across 8 bases. CDR3 length equals 15 residues. J gave up 7 bases and V 6 bases, and 14 bases lay outside the gene matches. CDR1 is LGHDT, CDR2 YNNKEL, per germline (reference sequence). CDR3 sequence reads: CASSPGTGDFGEQYF. CDR3 bases: TGTGCCAGCAGTCCCGGGACAGGAGATTTTGGAGAGCAGTACTTC.

In its sample, this clonotype was seen a few times. The V call is TRBV30, the J call TRBJ1-1; weak D call: TRBD1 (5 bases). Deletions cut 0 bases from V and 5 bases from J, with 16 bases between. The length of the CDR3 is 15 residues. CDR1 is GTSNPN, CDR2 SVGIG, per germline (reference sequence). DNA of the CDR3: TGTGCCTGGAGTGTCTGGGGCGGCTCTAGGACTGAAGCTTTCTTT. It is translated as CAWSVWGGSRTEAFF.

This clonotype was detected many times. The rearrangement uses TRBV28 and TRBJ2-1; weak D call: TRBD2 (7 bases). Germline V gene data show CDR1 as MDHEN and CDR2 as SYDVKM. Trimming took off 10 bases at V and 3 bases at J, with 19 bases between the two ends. The CDR3 contains 15 residues. The CDR3 DNA follows: TGTGCCACCCGGGGGGCGGGAGCCAACTACAATGAGCAGTTCTTC. Translated: CATRGAGANYNEQFF.

This clonotype was detected ten times or more. The CDR3 spells CASSLAGPQGLRYQETQYF. In DNA, the CDR3 is TGCGCCAGCAGCTTGGCCGGGCCTCAGGGGCTACGTTACCAAGAGACCCAGTACTTC. The chain recombines TRBV5-1 with TRBJ2-5; D perhaps matches TRBD1 (6 bases). The CDR3 runs to 19 residues. Germline-derived CDR1 and CDR2 are SGHRS and YFSETQ. V lost 0 bases, J lost 0 bases, and 21 bases lay in between.

In this sample, this clonotype turned up many times. This chain joins TRBV12-3 or TRBV12-4 and TRBJ1-1; possibly TRBD1 for D (5 bases). V was shortened by 6 bases and J by 5 bases, with 13 bases between the two germline ends. This CDR3 contains 13 residues. Here the CDR3 reads CASSPRGGTEAFF. The CDR3 coding sequence is TGTGCCAGCAGCCCACGGGGGGGGACTGAAGCTTTCTTT.

This clonotype turned up a few times. The chain is built from TRBV5-1 and TRBJ1-1; TRBD1 is a possible D gene (6 bases). The V end was cut by 2 bases, the J end by 4 bases, with 15 bases between. The CDR3 has 15 residues. Germline values: CDR1 SGHRS, CDR2 YFSETQ. The CDR3 sequence: CASSFAGVIGTEAFF. The CDR3 DNA reads TGCGCCAGCAGCTTTGCAGGGGTTATAGGCACTGAAGCTTTCTTT.

This clonotype was picked up many times. The chain couples TRBV27 to TRBJ2-1; TRBD1 agrees at 10 bases. Looked up from germline, CDR1 is MNHEY and CDR2 is SMNVEV (reference sequence). The V segment lost 3 bases and the J segment 10 bases; nucleotides outside the gene matches: 6. The CDR3 covers 14 residues. CDR3: CASSFPGTGVEQFF. CDR3 coding DNA: TGTGCCAGCAGTTTTCCGGGGACAGGGGTCGAGCAGTTCTTC.

This sequence joins TRBV5-1 and TRBJ1-4; maybe TRBD1 (6 bases). CDR3 size: 17 residues. V was trimmed by 4 bases and J by 3 bases, leaving 19 bases between them. Germline loops: CDR1 SGHRS, CDR2 YFSETQ. CDR3 DNA sequence: TGCGCCAGCAGCCGGCGGGACACCGGGGGGCCTAATGAAAAACTGTTTTTT. Its protein is CASSRRDTGGPNEKLFF.

In this sample, this clonotype turned up many times. The chain carries TRBV28 and TRBJ2-7; 7 positions match TRBD1. V lost 5 bases, J lost 5 bases, and 6 bases stayed unmatched. The germline CDR1 and CDR2 sequences are MDHEN and SYDVKM. The CDR3 contains 13 residues. CDR3 sequence (DNA): TGTGCCAGCAGTGCCTACAGGGGCGACGAGCAGTACTTC. It translates to CASSAYRGDEQYF.

The sample holds many counts of this clonotype. The chain joins TRBV5-8 to TRBJ1-4, with a tentative D call TRBD1 (5 bases). Trimming shortened V by 1 base and J by 10 bases, and 8 bases separated the two germline ends. There are 12 residues in the CDR3. CDR1 SGHTS and CDR2 YDEGEE come from the germline V gene. The CDR3 here is CASSLRGVKLFF. The CDR3 coding sequence is TGTGCCAGCAGCTTGCGGGGGGTAAAACTGTTTTTT. The whole variable domain, filled in from reference TRBV5-8 and TRBJ1-4, reads EAGVTQSPTHLIKTRGQQATLRCSPISGHTSVYWYQQALGLGLQFLLWYDEGEERNRGNFPPRFSGRQFPNYSSELNVNALELEDSALYLCASSLRGVKLFFGSGTQLSVL.

The gene calls are TRBV3-1 and TRBJ2-1; 8 nucleotides align to TRBD2. This CDR3 spans 16 amino acids. From germline, CDR1 is LGHDT and CDR2 YNNKEL (reference sequence). V gave up 3 bases and J gave up 2 bases; unmatched junction bases: 6. The CDR3 loop is CASSHITSGAYNEQFF. The CDR3 coding sequence is TGTGCCAGCAGCCATATAACTAGCGGAGCCTACAATGAGCAGTTCTTC.